Reported below is one TCR beta chain. Its binding antigen is unknown. There are no base qualities to consult, and no much larger clone falls within one base. Clipping removes 1 base from V and 8 bases from J, with 11 as the unmatched junction base count. As encoded in the germline V gene, CDR1 is LGHNA while CDR2 is YSLEER. From the cysteine through the phenylalanine, the CDR3 covers 17 amino acids. CDR3 DNA only is kept here, 51 bases in frame from base 1. The source of the sample is a study of blood T cell repertoires in COVID-19 (TCRdb year 2020). For the study in its entirety: Samples covering the acute and convalescent phases of COVID-19 were provided by collaborators in the United States, Italy and Spain. HLA class I and class II types, where available, came from metadata supplied by the sample provider rather than from assay-based typing. The prospective study material was composed of cDNA or gDNA derived from T cells, B-cell-depleted T cells, or PBMCs. A de-identified subject ID, COVID-19 status, age in years and sex were almost always included in the sample metadata. The repertoires were made available in a free public database intended to serve as a resource for research on the immune response to SARS-CoV-2. Deeply sampled blood TCRbeta repertoires from subjects exposed to, actively infected with, or recovered from COVID-19 were included in the dataset. Samples came from the ongoing ImmuneRACE study (first 160 participants) plus 1,254 subjects from 6 global collaborators. General findings and caveats noted by the study authors: How much clinical and demographic metadata was included differed by source and by participant, and the metadata was provided uncurated.

One collaborating source in Seattle enrolled patients while the patients were actively infected and followed the patients over time throughout the course of disease. Whole blood was collected in K2EDTA tubes by collaborating institutions according to the institutions' own protocols. For TCRbeta analysis, collaborators shipped samples as frozen whole blood, isolated PBMCs, or DNA extracted from either of those sample types. TCRbeta CDR3 regions were amplified from genomic DNA by means of the immunoSEQ Assay, a bias-controlled multiplex PCR. Turning to the authors' computational methods: The number of nucleated cells in each sample was estimated from the amplification of reference gene primers within the assay. To quantify the absolute abundance of each unique TCRbeta CDR3 rearrangement, sequence reads were collapsed and filtered. Productive Simpson clonality was computed per sample as the square root of Simpson's diversity index over productive rearrangements. This immuneACCESS table, as held by TCRdb, lists in-frame sequences with V and J called but not all clones. Of the missing ones, under half trace to an unresolved V gene in checked studies; the others have no known cause. V, J and clone size reflect that table, while D and trimming were determined from the DNA. The sample profile shows 10,000 to 15,000 clones; roughly 72% of them were found once. The ten largest clones add up to around a tenth of the sample.

The chain is made from TRBV4-3 and TRBJ2-1, with 10 bases matching TRBD2. This clonotype originated in a man in his 60s with COVID-19, enrolled during active disease. The sequencing sample was made of peripheral blood. The CDR3 loop reads CASSQGGIAGGFHEQFF. The nucleotide sequence is given as TGCGCCAGCAGCCAAGGGGGGATAGCGGGAGGTTTTCATGAGCAGTTCTTC.